This is a list of T cell receptor beta chains from one sample in a study of blood T cell repertoires in COVID-19. The protocol was immunoSEQ multiplex PCR, while the TCRdb copy is restricted to in-frame clones and leaves out a portion. The sample holds 200,000 to 250,000 clones, about nine tenths seen once. Material for sequencing was peripheral blood. The receptors shown here come from a woman aged 55-70 years with acute or convalescent COVID-19. Both conserved end residues are part of each CDR3. A D gene is named only where the DNA matches it firmly. Clone size is given for some rows only: seen once, a few or many times, or a class if the clone is expanded.

abundance: -; v_gene: TRBV3-1/TRBV3-2; d_gene: TRBD2; j_gene: TRBJ2-3; CDR3nt: TGTGCCAGCAGGCGGGGGACTAGCACAGATACGCAGTATTTT; CDR3aa: CASRRGTSTDTQYF
abundance: -; v_gene: TRBV5-1; d_gene: -; j_gene: TRBJ2-5; CDR3nt: TGCGCCAGCAGGCGGGGATCAGAGACCCAGTACTTC; CDR3aa: CASRRGSETQYF
abundance: -; v_gene: TRBV7-2; d_gene: TRBD2; j_gene: TRBJ2-7; CDR3nt: TGTGCCAGCTCGGGACTAGCGGGGTACGAGCAGTACTTC; CDR3aa: CASSGLAGYEQYF
abundance: -; v_gene: TRBV15; d_gene: -; j_gene: TRBJ2-1; CDR3nt: TGTGCCACCAGCAGAGGACTCCAGGGCACCGGCTCCTACAATGAGCAGTTCTTC; CDR3aa: CATSRGLQGTGSYNEQFF
abundance: -; v_gene: TRBV5-1; d_gene: -; j_gene: TRBJ2-3; CDR3nt: TGCGCCAGCAGCTCCCAGAGGACAGCCGTTAGCACAGATACGCAGTATTTT; CDR3aa: CASSSQRTAVSTDTQYF
abundance: -; v_gene: TRBV15; d_gene: TRBD1; j_gene: TRBJ1-3; CDR3nt: TGTGCCACCACCCAGGACAGGGGGGGAGGAAACACCATATATTTT; CDR3aa: CATTQDRGGGNTIYF
abundance: -; v_gene: TRBV25-1; d_gene: -; j_gene: TRBJ1-2; CDR3nt: TGTGCCAGCAGTCCCTCCAGGGTAGAATATGGCTACACCTTC; CDR3aa: CASSPSRVEYGYTF
abundance: -; v_gene: TRBV3-1/TRBV3-2; d_gene: -; j_gene: TRBJ1-1; CDR3nt: TGTGCCAGCTCCCCAGGTCGCACTGAAGCTTTCTTT; CDR3aa: CASSPGRTEAFF
abundance: -; v_gene: TRBV30; d_gene: TRBD2; j_gene: TRBJ2-7; CDR3nt: TGTGCCTGGAGTGTAACCCGGACTAGCGGGACACGGGAGCAGTACTTC; CDR3aa: CAWSVTRTSGTREQYF
abundance: -; v_gene: TRBV5-1; d_gene: -; j_gene: TRBJ1-5; CDR3nt: TGCGCCAGCAGCTTGTTGGGGGCGGATCAGCCCCAGCATTTT; CDR3aa: CASSLLGADQPQHF
abundance: few; v_gene: TRBV5-5; d_gene: -; j_gene: TRBJ1-5; CDR3nt: TGTGCCAGCAGCTTGGATATCCGGGGTAAGGGTCAGCCCCAGCATTTT; CDR3aa: CASSLDIRGKGQPQHF
abundance: -; v_gene: TRBV9; d_gene: TRBD2; j_gene: TRBJ2-7; CDR3nt: TGTGCCAGCAGCGTAGGGGCTAGCGGGGCCTACGAGCAGTACTTC; CDR3aa: CASSVGASGAYEQYF
abundance: -; v_gene: TRBV12-5; d_gene: -; j_gene: TRBJ1-1; CDR3nt: TGTGCTAGTGGTTTGGTATTCCCAGGGAACACTGAAGCTTTCTTT; CDR3aa: CASGLVFPGNTEAFF
abundance: -; v_gene: TRBV5-1; d_gene: TRBD1; j_gene: TRBJ1-2; CDR3nt: TGCGCCAGCAGCATTACTTCCGGGACAGGGGGTTTCTATGGCTACACCTTC; CDR3aa: CASSITSGTGGFYGYTF
abundance: -; v_gene: TRBV3-1/TRBV3-2; d_gene: -; j_gene: TRBJ1-6; CDR3nt: TGTGCCAGTCGACTCGACCTGTCCCCCCTCCACTTT; CDR3aa: CASRLDLSPLHF
abundance: -; v_gene: TRBV15; d_gene: TRBD1; j_gene: TRBJ2-7; CDR3nt: TGTGCCACCAGCAGAGGGGGACAGGGCTCCTACGAGCAGTACTTC; CDR3aa: CATSRGGQGSYEQYF
abundance: -; v_gene: TRBV16; d_gene: -; j_gene: TRBJ1-5; CDR3nt: TGTGCCAGCAGCCGCCGGGGGGGAAGCAATCAGCCCCAGCATTTT; CDR3aa: CASSRRGGSNQPQHF
abundance: -; v_gene: TRBV5-1; d_gene: TRBD2; j_gene: TRBJ2-7; CDR3nt: TGCGCCAGCAGCTTGGCCCCCACTAGCGGGGGAGGTTTTTTCGGGTCCTACGAGCAGTACTTC; CDR3aa: CASSLAPTSGGGFFGSYEQYF
abundance: -; v_gene: TRBV7-2; d_gene: -; j_gene: TRBJ2-2; CDR3nt: TGTGCCAGCAGCTTCGGTCCAAGAGGGCTCACCGGGGAGCTGTTTTTT; CDR3aa: CASSFGPRGLTGELFF
abundance: -; v_gene: TRBV11-2; d_gene: TRBD1; j_gene: TRBJ1-1; CDR3nt: TGTGCCAGCAGCTGGGACGCGGACAGGGCTACTGAAGCTTTCTTT; CDR3aa: CASSWDADRATEAFF
abundance: -; v_gene: TRBV6-5; d_gene: TRBD1; j_gene: TRBJ1-3; CDR3nt: TGTGCCAGCAGTCTGGACAGGGACAGAAACACCATATATTTT; CDR3aa: CASSLDRDRNTIYF
abundance: -; v_gene: TRBV21-1; d_gene: -; j_gene: TRBJ1-5; CDR3nt: TGTGCCAGCAGCAAAGCGCGACACCGCAATCAGCCCCAGCATTTT; CDR3aa: CASSKARHRNQPQHF
abundance: -; v_gene: TRBV28; d_gene: -; j_gene: TRBJ2-3; CDR3nt: TGTGCCAGCAGTTTATGGGGAGTGGGCACAGATACGCAGTATTTT; CDR3aa: CASSLWGVGTDTQYF
abundance: -; v_gene: TRBV7-8; d_gene: TRBD2; j_gene: TRBJ2-7; CDR3nt: TGTGCCAGCAGCTTAAGCGGGGGGAATGTCGAGCAGTACTTC; CDR3aa: CASSLSGGNVEQYF
abundance: -; v_gene: TRBV19; d_gene: TRBD1; j_gene: TRBJ2-1; CDR3nt: TGTGCCAGTATCCCGGACAGGGGGAGAGGTGAGCAGTTCTTC; CDR3aa: CASIPDRGRGEQFF
abundance: -; v_gene: TRBV19; d_gene: TRBD1; j_gene: TRBJ1-2; CDR3nt: TGTGCCAGTAGTAACTCCGGGACAGGGGATTTCTATGGCTACACCTTC; CDR3aa: CASSNSGTGDFYGYTF
abundance: -; v_gene: TRBV7-3; d_gene: TRBD1; j_gene: TRBJ2-1; CDR3nt: TGTGCCAGCAGCCCGCGGGACAGGGGGCACAACAATGAGCAGTTCTTC; CDR3aa: CASSPRDRGHNNEQFF
abundance: -; v_gene: TRBV18; d_gene: -; j_gene: TRBJ1-3; CDR3nt: TGTGCCAGCGCCCATCGGCCAGGCCCCTCTGGAAACACCATATATTTT; CDR3aa: CASAHRPGPSGNTIYF
abundance: once; v_gene: TRBV30; d_gene: -; j_gene: TRBJ1-6; CDR3nt: TGTGCCTGGAGTGTACAGCAGCTTAGTTCACCCCTCCACTTT; CDR3aa: CAWSVQQLSSPLHF
abundance: -; v_gene: TRBV30; d_gene: -; j_gene: TRBJ1-5; CDR3nt: TGTGCCTGGAGCCCGGGGGGGGGAGGCAATCAGCCCCAGCATTTT; CDR3aa: CAWSPGGGGNQPQHF
abundance: -; v_gene: TRBV28; d_gene: TRBD2; j_gene: TRBJ2-5; CDR3nt: TGTGCCAGCAGTTATGGAGGACTAGCGGGAGGGTACCAAGAGACCCAGTACTTC; CDR3aa: CASSYGGLAGGYQETQYF
abundance: -; v_gene: TRBV5-5; d_gene: TRBD1; j_gene: TRBJ1-4; CDR3nt: TGTGCCAGCAGCTTAGGGACAGGGGGCGAAAAACTGTTTTTT; CDR3aa: CASSLGTGGEKLFF
abundance: once; v_gene: TRBV28; d_gene: -; j_gene: TRBJ2-7; CDR3nt: TGTGCCAGCAGTTTTATGAGTTCCGAGCAGTACTTC; CDR3aa: CASSFMSSEQYF
abundance: -; v_gene: TRBV7-8; d_gene: TRBD1; j_gene: TRBJ1-2; CDR3nt: TGTGCCAGCAGCTTAGCCCCCAGGACAGGGTCGAACTATGGCTACACCTTC; CDR3aa: CASSLAPRTGSNYGYTF
abundance: -; v_gene: TRBV28; d_gene: TRBD2; j_gene: TRBJ2-7; CDR3nt: TGTGCCAGCAGGGGTAGCGGGAAATCCGCCTACGAGCAGTACTTC; CDR3aa: CASRGSGKSAYEQYF
abundance: -; v_gene: TRBV12-3/TRBV12-4; d_gene: -; j_gene: TRBJ1-1; CDR3nt: TGTGCCAGCAGCTTCTTTAGCGGACCCGAAGCTTTCTTT; CDR3aa: CASSFFSGPEAFF
abundance: -; v_gene: TRBV10-1; d_gene: -; j_gene: TRBJ2-5; CDR3nt: TGCGCCAGCAGTGAGTCGACTCAAGGAGTAGAGACCCAGTACTTC; CDR3aa: CASSESTQGVETQYF
abundance: -; v_gene: TRBV28; d_gene: TRBD1; j_gene: TRBJ2-7; CDR3nt: TGTGCCAGCAGGCGACAGGGTCCCCCCTACGAGCAGTACTTC; CDR3aa: CASRRQGPPYEQYF
abundance: -; v_gene: TRBV24-1; d_gene: -; j_gene: TRBJ2-3; CDR3nt: TGTGCCACCAGTGATCCCCGCGGCAGCAGCACAGATACGCAGTATTTT; CDR3aa: CATSDPRGSSTDTQYF
abundance: -; v_gene: TRBV19; d_gene: -; j_gene: TRBJ2-2; CDR3nt: TGTGCCAGTGGCCCGACAGGGAACACCGGGGAGCTGTTTTTT; CDR3aa: CASGPTGNTGELFF
abundance: -; v_gene: TRBV6-5; d_gene: TRBD1; j_gene: TRBJ1-1; CDR3nt: TGTGCCAGCAGTAGACAGGGGGCTGAAGCTTTCTTT; CDR3aa: CASSRQGAEAFF